These 25 T cell receptor beta chains were all obtained from the same sample, sequenced in a study of CD8+ T cells in alopecia areata. Treatment noted: oral pan-JAK inhibitor, 5-10 mg twice daily. Once RNA had been extracted, it was reverse transcribed into cDNA to act as the sequencing template. The table came from immunoSEQ multiplex PCR; TCRdb's copy has only in-frame clones and leaves some out. The sample holds around 190,000 clones, 60% seen once. Here the sequenced sample was CD4+ T cells sorted from blood, taken at week 24, from a patient treated with tofacitinib. These receptors were collected from a human donor with alopecia areata.

The rearrangement uses TRBV7-2 and TRBJ1-1; tentatively, D is TRBD1 (6 bases). V was pared by 5 bases and J by 4 bases, with 11 bases between. Germline loops: CDR1 SGHTA, CDR2 FQGNSA. This CDR3 is built from 13 residues. The CDR3 protein is CASSPWGPTEAFF. CDR3 DNA sequence: TGTGCCAGCAGCCCTTGGGGGCCCACTGAAGCTTTCTTT.

The chain has TRBV27 and TRBJ1-2; no reliable D call. Germline values: CDR1 MNHEY, CDR2 SMNVEV (reference sequence). Trimming removed 5 bases from V and 8 bases from J, with 15 bases in between. The CDR3 contains 13 residues. CDR3 protein: CASSRQLREGYTF. CDR3 in DNA: TGTGCCAGCAGTCGACAACTCCGGGAGGGCTACACCTTC.

V is TRBV29-1 and J is TRBJ2-1; D is ambiguous. Germline V gene lookup returns CDR1 SQVTM and CDR2 ANQGSEA. The CDR3 contains 13 residues. Trimming removed 4 bases from V and 0 bases from J, with 7 bases in between. DNA of the CDR3: TGCAGCGTTGTAGGCCGCTCCTACAATGAGCAGTTCTTC. Encoded protein: CSVVGRSYNEQFF.

J is TRBJ1-6 and V is TRBV5-6; weak D call: TRBD1 (5 bases). Trimming took 1 base from V and 6 from J, leaving 11 bases between them. CDR1 SGHDT and CDR2 YYEEEE come from the germline V gene. The CDR3 sequence is 15 residues long. CDR3 nucleotide sequence: TGTGCCAGCAGCTTGTATTCTAGGGGTAATTCACCCCTCCACTTT. Its protein product is CASSLYSRGNSPLHF. Supplemented by reference TRBV5-6 and TRBJ1-6, the full variable domain reads DAGVTQSPTHLIKTRGQQVTLRCSPKSGHDTVSWYQQALGQGPQFIFQYYEEEERQRGNFPDRFSGHQFPNYSSELNVNALLLGDSALYLCASSLYSRGNSPLHFGNGTRLTVT.

V gene TRBV19 combines with J gene TRBJ2-2; TRBD1 matches at 7 bases. The junction had 18 bases not matched to a gene; V was cut back by 6 bases and J by 5 bases. Germline CDR1 is LNHDA and CDR2 is SQIVND (reference sequence). CDR3 size: 18 residues. The CDR3 region is CASRLWDSAMQLTGELFF. The CDR3 nucleotides are TGTGCCAGTAGACTGTGGGACAGCGCCATGCAACTTACCGGGGAGCTGTTTTTT.

The chain employs TRBV9 and TRBJ1-2; tentative D call: TRBD1 (5 bases). Germline CDR1 reads SGDLS; CDR2 reads YYNGEE. The CDR3 covers 13 residues. V shed 0 bases and J shed 8 bases, with 11 bases lying between them. This CDR3 is CASSVDTGGGYTF. CDR3 nucleotides: TGTGCCAGCAGCGTAGACACAGGAGGCGGCTACACCTTC.

The genes are TRBV6-5 and TRBJ1-6, with a tentative D call TRBD1 (6 bases). The germline CDR1 and CDR2 sequences are MNHEY and SVGAGI. V was trimmed by 2 bases and J by 11 bases, leaving 13 bases between them. The CDR3 spans 14 residues. CDR3 loop: CASSYHNRVAPLHF. In DNA, the CDR3 is TGTGCCAGCAGTTACCATAACAGGGTTGCACCCCTCCACTTT.

The chain uses TRBV7-9 and TRBJ1-6, with 7 bases aligning to TRBD1. The germline V gene has CDR1 SEHNR and CDR2 FQNEAQ (reference sequence). The J segment lost 4 bases and the V segment lost 5 bases, leaving 2 bases of the junction unmatched. The CDR3 consists of 14 residues. CDR3 loop: CASSRDSYNSPLHF. Here the CDR3 DNA reads TGTGCCAGCAGCCGGGACAGTTATAATTCACCCCTCCACTTT.

The chain is built from TRBV2 and TRBJ2-5; D is unresolved. V lost 4 bases and J 4 bases, leaving 10 bases between the germline ends. Germline V gene data show CDR1 as SNHLY and CDR2 as FYNNEI. The CDR3 runs to 13 residues. As DNA, the CDR3 is TGTGCCAGCAGTGTTGACTCGTCAGAGACCCAGTACTTC. This encodes CASSVDSSETQYF.

This clone was seen repeatedly, ten times or more. The chain is built from TRBV5-1 and TRBJ2-7, with TRBD2 matching over 12 bases. Germline lookup yields CDR1 SGHRS and CDR2 YFSETQ. J was trimmed by 2 bases and V by 4 bases; bases with no gene match: 7. CDR3 length: 16 amino acids. CDR3 bases: TGCGCCAGCAGCCAAACACTAGCGGGGGGAGCCTACGAGCAGTACTTC. Translating gives CASSQTLAGGAYEQYF.

V gene TRBV30 combines with J gene TRBJ1-1, with 9 bases that match TRBD1. The J segment lost 0 bases and the V segment lost 3 bases, leaving 5 bases of the junction unmatched. The germline V gene encodes CDR1 GTSNPN and CDR2 SVGIG (reference sequence). CDR3 length: 15 amino acids. The CDR3 DNA reads as TGTGCCTGGAGGAGGACAGGGGCTATGAACACTGAAGCTTTCTTT. Translating gives CAWRRTGAMNTEAFF.

The V call is TRBV6-6, the J call TRBJ1-1; tentative D call: TRBD1 (6 bases). This CDR3 has 16 residues. CDR1 is MNHNY and CDR2 is SVGAGI in the germline V gene (reference sequence). V was pared by 7 bases and J by 4 bases, with 22 bases between. The CDR3 is CASTTGPPPSVTEAFF. CDR3 sequence (DNA): TGTGCCAGCACTACAGGGCCGCCTCCCTCGGTCACTGAAGCTTTCTTT.

The rearrangement joins TRBV4-3 to TRBJ1-2; D may be TRBD1 (6 bases). The CDR3 is made up of 15 amino acids. The V end lost 0 bases, the J end lost 4 bases, and 12 bases lay between the germline ends. In germline, CDR1 is LGHNA, CDR2 YSLEER. CDR3 protein: CASSQEGGPTYGYTF. The CDR3 DNA reads TGCGCCAGCAGCCAAGAAGGGGGGCCGACCTATGGCTACACCTTC.

A remark on this clone: The identical CDR3 is also encoded by other nucleotide sequences in the sample. The chain carries TRBV29-1 and TRBJ2-2; either TRBD1 or TRBD2 may fit D (5 bases each). The CDR3 is made up of 11 amino acids. V was clipped by 6 bases and J by 3 bases, with 5 bases between them. Germline V lookup: CDR1 SQVTM, CDR2 ANQGSEA. Written as DNA, the CDR3 is TGCAGCGTGGGGGACACCGGGGAGCTGTTTTTT. This sequence encodes CSVGDTGELFF.

V gene TRBV2 combines with J gene TRBJ2-7; TRBD1 or TRBD2 may be the D gene (5 bases each). CDR3 length: 14 amino acids. Germline assignment: CDR1 SNHLY and CDR2 FYNNEI. V lost 6 bases and J lost 4, with 16 bases in between. In DNA, the CDR3 is TGTGCCAGCAGCCTCAATGGGGGTAGTTACGAGCAGTACTTC. This gives the protein CASSLNGGSYEQYF.

This chain joins TRBV6-5 and TRBJ2-3, with D maybe TRBD2 (6 bases). Germline CDR1 MNHEY, CDR2 SVGAGI. V was clipped by 5 bases and J by 0 bases, with 9 bases between them. The CDR3 contains 14 residues. CDR3 in amino acids: CASSTGTSTDTQYF. The CDR3 DNA follows: TGTGCCAGCAGTACCGGGACTAGCACAGATACGCAGTATTTT.

V and J are TRBV10-3 and TRBJ1-2; unclear D gene. Deletions cut 2 bases from V and 0 bases from J, with 10 bases between. Per germline, CDR1 ENHRY and CDR2 SYGVKD. The CDR3 consists of 15 residues. CDR3: CAISERADANYGYTF. The CDR3 DNA reads TGTGCCATCAGTGAGAGGGCCGACGCTAACTATGGCTACACCTTC.

This clone has just a few counts. J is TRBJ1-2 and V is TRBV4-3, with 8 bases lining up with TRBD1. Germline trimming cut 4 bases from V and 4 bases from J; bases unmatched to any gene: 8. The CDR3 length is 15 residues. Germline CDR1 LGHNA, CDR2 YSLEER. CDR3 coding DNA: TGCGCCAGCAGCCGAGGCTCTCAGGGGGCCTATGGCTACACCTTC. This gives the protein CASSRGSQGAYGYTF.

This clone was seen only a few times. The V and J genes are TRBV5-4 and TRBJ1-1, with a tentative D call TRBD1 (5 bases). The V gene lost 0 bases and the J gene lost 1 base, with 10 bases spanning the gap. The V gene's germline CDR1 is SGHNT and CDR2 YYREEE (reference sequence). The CDR3 contains 15 residues. CDR3 sequence reads: CASSLVRGQNTEAFF. CDR3 bases: TGTGCCAGCAGCTTGGTGAGAGGACAGAACACTGAAGCTTTCTTT.

The sample holds a few counts of this clone. The chain uses TRBV11-2 and TRBJ2-2, with unresolved D. From germline, CDR1 is SGHAT and CDR2 FQNNGV. This CDR3 region has 12 residues. V lost 2 bases and J 2 bases, leaving 0 bases between the germline ends. CDR3 nucleotide sequence: TGTGCCAGCAGCTTAAACACCGGGGAGCTGTTTTTT. Protein sequence: CASSLNTGELFF.

CDR3 bases: TGTGCCTGGAGTGTTCGGCCTTTGGAAGCTTTCTTT. Its translation: CAWSVRPLEAFF. V usage is TRBV30 and J usage is TRBJ1-1; no definite D call. Germline V gene sequence: CDR1 GTSNPN, CDR2 SVGIG (reference sequence). CDR3 length: 12 amino acids. With 0 bases removed from V and 8 bases from J, the gap between germline ends came to 10 bases.

The chain uses TRBV29-1 and TRBJ1-1, with unresolved D. Trimming pared 5 bases from V and 11 bases from J, leaving 15 bases between. Per the germline V gene, CDR1 is SQVTM and CDR2 is ANQGSEA. This CDR3 is built from 11 residues. CDR3 loop: CSVSYSGLAFF. For the CDR3, the DNA is TGCAGCGTTTCTTACAGTGGGTTGGCTTTCTTT. The complete variable domain, with remaining parts taken from reference TRBV29-1 and TRBJ1-1, reads SAVISQKPSRDICQRGTSLTIQCQVDSQVTMMFWYRQQPGQSLTLIATANQGSEATYESGFVIDKFPISRPNLTFSTLTVSNMSPEDSSIYLCSVSYSGLAFFGQGTRLTVV.

The V and J genes are TRBV29-1 and TRBJ2-6; D call uncertain. The V end lost 1 base, the J end lost 1 base, and 5 bases lay between the germline ends. The length of the CDR3 is 14 residues. Looked up from germline, CDR1 is SQVTM and CDR2 is ANQGSEA. CDR3 amino acids: CSVEGHSGANVLTF. The CDR3 DNA is TGCAGCGTTGAAGGGCATTCTGGGGCCAACGTCCTGACTTTC.

The V and J genes are TRBV7-2 and TRBJ1-5, with 9 bases matching TRBD1. The CDR3 loop spans 15 amino acids. The J segment lost 6 bases and the V segment lost 5 bases, leaving 8 bases of the junction unmatched. Germline V gene sequence: CDR1 SGHTA, CDR2 FQGNSA. CDR3 sequence: CASSRHRGQRQPQHF. CDR3 DNA: TGTGCCAGCAGCCGACACAGGGGGCAGCGTCAGCCCCAGCATTTT.

The CDR3 protein is CASSTGLAAYEQYF. CDR3 bases: TGCGCCAGCAGCACGGGACTAGCCGCCTACGAGCAGTACTTC. This sequence joins TRBV5-1 and TRBJ2-7; TRBD2 matches at 9 bases. The J segment lost 2 bases and the V segment lost 4 bases, leaving 4 bases of the junction unmatched. Germline V gene sequence: CDR1 SGHRS, CDR2 YFSETQ. CDR3 length: 14 amino acids.